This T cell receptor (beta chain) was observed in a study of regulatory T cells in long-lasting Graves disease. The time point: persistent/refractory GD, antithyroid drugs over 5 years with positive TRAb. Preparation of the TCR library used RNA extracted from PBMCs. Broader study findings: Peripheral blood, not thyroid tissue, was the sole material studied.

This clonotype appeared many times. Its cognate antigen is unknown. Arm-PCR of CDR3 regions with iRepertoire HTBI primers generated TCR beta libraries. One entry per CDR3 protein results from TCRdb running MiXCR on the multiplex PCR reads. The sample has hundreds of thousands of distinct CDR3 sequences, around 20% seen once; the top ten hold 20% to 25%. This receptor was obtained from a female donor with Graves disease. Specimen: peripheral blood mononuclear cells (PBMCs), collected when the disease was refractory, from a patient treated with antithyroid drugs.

The CDR3 here is CASSAGAGGEETQYF. The DNA of the CDR3 is TGTGCCAGCAGTGCAGGGGCAGGGGGTGAGGAGACCCAGTACTTC. The chain combines TRBV2 with TRBJ2-5, with 7 bases that match TRBD1. J was trimmed by 5 bases and V by 4 bases; bases with no gene match: 10. Germline V lookup: CDR1 SNHLY, CDR2 FYNNEI. This CDR3 is built from 15 residues.